Listed below are T cell receptor beta chains from one sample, sequenced in a study of blood T cell repertoires in COVID-19. Data came from immunoSEQ multiplex PCR; TCRdb stores just in-frame clones and leaves some out. The sample gives roughly 290,000 clones, over 80% of which show up once; 4.1% is in the top ten. Sequencing used peripheral blood. The receptors were gathered from a woman between 50 and 59 years old with active or convalescent COVID-19. The CDR3 runs from the conserved cysteine through the conserved F or W. The D gene is left open where the match is weak. Expanded clones are given a class, and other clones once, few, many or no size at all.

J | D | V | size | DNA | CDR3
TRBJ1-1 | NA | TRBV4-2 | NA | TGTGCCAGCAGCCACCCTCGGACTGAGGAAGCTTTCTTT | CASSHPRTEEAFF
TRBJ1-1 | TRBD1 | TRBV3-1/TRBV3-2 | NA | TGTGCCAGCAGCCACGCTCCAGGGGGGTTTATCAGGGTGACTGAAGCTTTCTTT | CASSHAPGGFIRVTEAFF
TRBJ2-5 | TRBD2 | TRBV10-3 | NA | TGTGCCATCAGTGCGACTAGCGGGCTTTCAGAGACCCAGTACTTC | CAISATSGLSETQYF
TRBJ2-3 | TRBD1 | TRBV5-1 | once | TGCGCCAGCAGCGACAGGGTTGGCACAGATACGCAGTATTTT | CASSDRVGTDTQYF
TRBJ2-7 | NA | TRBV9 | NA | TGTGCCAGCAGCGTAGGGGGGCAGGGCACCTACGAGCAGTACTTC | CASSVGGQGTYEQYF
TRBJ1-2 | NA | TRBV28 | NA | TGTGCCAGCAGTTTATTTGGTCGGGGGACTAACTATGGCTACACCTTC | CASSLFGRGTNYGYTF
TRBJ2-1 | TRBD2 | TRBV4-1 | NA | TGCGCCAGCAGCCAAGATAGATGGACTAGCGGGAATAATGAGCAGTTCTTC | CASSQDRWTSGNNEQFF
TRBJ2-7 | TRBD1 | TRBV9 | few | TGTGCCAGCAGCGTAGGACAGGGGGCCTACGAGCAGTACTTC | CASSVGQGAYEQYF
TRBJ1-1 | NA | TRBV2 | NA | TGTGCCAGCAGAACCCTCCGGGGGGCTTTCTTT | CASRTLRGAFF
TRBJ1-5 | TRBD1 | TRBV28 | NA | TGTGCCAGCAGTACCCGGACAGGGGGCGCGAATCAGCCCCAGCATTTT | CASSTRTGGANQPQHF
TRBJ2-7 | TRBD1 | TRBV18 | NA | TGTGCCAGCTCAACTGCTACCGGGACAGGGCTCCCCTACGAGCAGTACTTC | CASSTATGTGLPYEQYF
TRBJ2-2 | NA | TRBV23-1 | NA | TGCGCCATTCCCCTACGACAGGTGTTCACCGGGGAGCTGTTTTTT | CAIPLRQVFTGELFF
TRBJ2-1 | NA | TRBV2 | once | TGTGCCAGCAGCCGGGACTTCTCCTACAATGAGCAGTTCTTC | CASSRDFSYNEQFF
TRBJ2-1 | NA | TRBV6-5 | NA | TGTGCCAGCAGTTATCAGGGGTGGGGTGAAAATGAGCAGTTCTTC | CASSYQGWGENEQFF
TRBJ1-6 | TRBD1 | TRBV7-2 | once | TGTGCCAGCAGCACCAGGACAGGGAGCAATTCACCCCTCCACTTT | CASSTRTGSNSPLHF
TRBJ1-2 | TRBD1 | TRBV5-4 | NA | TGTGCCAGCAGCTCCCAAATTGGACAGGGGAATAACTATGGCTACACCTTC | CASSSQIGQGNNYGYTF
TRBJ2-3 | NA | TRBV4-2 | few | TGTGCCAGCAGCCAAGATGGGGAGGCCTCAGGAACTCGCACAGATACGCAGTATTTT | CASSQDGEASGTRTDTQYF
TRBJ1-4 | NA | TRBV3-1/TRBV3-2 | once | TGTGCCAGCAGCCAAGCCCGGGGTGAAAAACTGTTTTTT | CASSQARGEKLFF
TRBJ1-2 | TRBD1 | TRBV25-1 | NA | TGTGCCAGCAATCAGACAGGGAACTATGGCTACACCTTC | CASNQTGNYGYTF
TRBJ2-3 | TRBD2 | TRBV10-1 | once | TGCGCCAGCAGTGAGACCGGCGGGAGGGGCCCAGATACGCAGTATTTT | CASSETGGRGPDTQYF
TRBJ2-3 | NA | TRBV29-1 | NA | TGCAGCGTGCAGGGGTCCCCCGGAGATACGCAGTATTTT | CSVQGSPGDTQYF
TRBJ1-2 | TRBD1 | TRBV2 | NA | TGTGCCAGCAGGGAACAGGGGGCGGGCGGCTACACCTTC | CASREQGAGGYTF
TRBJ2-2 | NA | TRBV9 | NA | TGTGCCAGCAGCGGGGTAGCAGAGGACACCGGGGAGCTGTTTTTT | CASSGVAEDTGELFF
TRBJ1-6 | TRBD1 | TRBV18 | NA | TGTGCCAGCTCACAACAGGGGGCCAATTCACCCCTCCACTTT | CASSQQGANSPLHF
TRBJ2-7 | TRBD2 | TRBV3-1/TRBV3-2 | NA | TGTGCCAGCAGCTTCCGCGGGGGGGACTACGAGCAGTACTTC | CASSFRGGDYEQYF
TRBJ1-1 | NA | TRBV12-3/TRBV12-4 | few | TGTGCCAGCAGTCGTTCGAGGACTGAAGCTTTCTTT | CASSRSRTEAFF
TRBJ1-6 | TRBD1 | TRBV6-6 | NA | TGTGCCAGCAGCCCGAGACAGGGGATTAACCCACCCCTCCACTTT | CASSPRQGINPPLHF
TRBJ2-3 | TRBD2 | TRBV9 | few | TGTGCCAGCAGCGTACTAGCGGCAGATACGCAGTATTTT | CASSVLAADTQYF
TRBJ1-5 | NA | TRBV27 | NA | TGTGCCAGCAGTGGACAGATCAATCAGCCCCAGCATTTT | CASSGQINQPQHF
TRBJ2-3 | TRBD1 | TRBV5-1 | NA | TGCGCCAGCAGCACGGACAGGGAGGAAACAGATACGCAGTATTTT | CASSTDREETDTQYF
TRBJ2-3 | TRBD2 | TRBV15 | once | TGTGCCACCAGCAGAACTCGGGGGACTAGCGGGGCCACAGATACGCAGTATTTT | CATSRTRGTSGATDTQYF
TRBJ1-4 | NA | TRBV7-2 | NA | TGTGCCAGCAGCTTAGCAGGGGCTACAAGAATTTTTGCAACTAATGAAAAACTGTTTTTT | CASSLAGATRIFATNEKLFF
TRBJ2-3 | NA | TRBV3-1/TRBV3-2 | NA | TGTGCCAGCAGCCCACCGGGGGAGGCGCAGTATTTT | CASSPPGEAQYF
TRBJ2-1 | NA | TRBV9 | NA | TGTGCCAGCAGCGTAGCAGGGGGGTCCTACAATGAGCAGTTCTTC | CASSVAGGSYNEQFF
TRBJ2-1 | NA | TRBV29-1 | few | TGCAGCGTTGCCAGGGGTGTTGGGAATGAGCAGTTCTTC | CSVARGVGNEQFF
TRBJ2-3 | TRBD2 | TRBV5-4 | NA | TGTGCCAGCAGCGTAGGACTAGCGGGCACAGATACGCAGTATTTT | CASSVGLAGTDTQYF
TRBJ2-1 | NA | TRBV6-1 | NA | TGTGCCAGCAGTGAATGGTTCGCAGGGAACAGGAATGAGCAGTTCTTC | CASSEWFAGNRNEQFF
TRBJ1-1 | NA | TRBV5-4 | NA | TGTGCCAGCAGGAGAGACACTGAAGCTTTCTTT | CASRRDTEAFF
TRBJ2-5 | NA | TRBV5-1 | NA | TGCGCCAGCAGCTCGCTAGGCCAAGAGACCCAGTACTTC | CASSSLGQETQYF
TRBJ2-3 | TRBD2 | TRBV5-1 | NA | TGCGCCAGCAGCTTGGGCGGGACTAGCGTCGCAGATACGCAGTATTTT | CASSLGGTSVADTQYF
TRBJ2-7 | NA | TRBV4-2 | NA | TGTGCCAGCAGCCAAGATGGGAGGAGCTACGAGCAGTACTTC | CASSQDGRSYEQYF
TRBJ2-3 | TRBD1 | TRBV29-1 | once | TGCAGCGCCGGACAGGGGGCTACAGATACGCAGTATTTT | CSAGQGATDTQYF
TRBJ2-7 | NA | TRBV2 | NA | TGTGCCAGCAGTGATGAAGGGAGGTACGAGCAGTACTTC | CASSDEGRYEQYF
TRBJ1-2 | NA | TRBV14 | NA | TGTGCCAGCAGCCACGACAGCAACTATGGCTACACCTTC | CASSHDSNYGYTF
TRBJ1-1 | TRBD1 | TRBV10-3 | NA | TGTGCCATCACGGACAGGGAGGGCACTGAAGCTTTCTTT | CAITDREGTEAFF
TRBJ2-3 | TRBD1 | TRBV6-5 | NA | TGTGCCAGCAGAAGGACAGGGAGCACAGATACGCAGTATTTT | CASRRTGSTDTQYF